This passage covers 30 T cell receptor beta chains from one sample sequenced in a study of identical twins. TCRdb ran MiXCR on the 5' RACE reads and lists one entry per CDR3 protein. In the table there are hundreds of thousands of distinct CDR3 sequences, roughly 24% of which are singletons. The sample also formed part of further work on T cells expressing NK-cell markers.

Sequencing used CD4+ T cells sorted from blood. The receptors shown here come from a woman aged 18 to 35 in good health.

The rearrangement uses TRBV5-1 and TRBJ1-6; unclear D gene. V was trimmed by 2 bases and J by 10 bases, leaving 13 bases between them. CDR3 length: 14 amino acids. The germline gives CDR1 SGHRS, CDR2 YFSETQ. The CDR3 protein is CASSLESGGSPLHF. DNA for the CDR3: TGCGCCAGCAGCTTAGAATCCGGAGGCTCACCCCTCCACTTT. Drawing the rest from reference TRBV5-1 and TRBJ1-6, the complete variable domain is KAGVTQTPRYLIKTRGQQVTLSCSPISGHRSVSWYQQTPGQGLQFLFEYFSETQRNKGNFPGRFSGRQFSNSRSEMNVSTLELGDSALYLCASSLESGGSPLHFGNGTRLTVT.

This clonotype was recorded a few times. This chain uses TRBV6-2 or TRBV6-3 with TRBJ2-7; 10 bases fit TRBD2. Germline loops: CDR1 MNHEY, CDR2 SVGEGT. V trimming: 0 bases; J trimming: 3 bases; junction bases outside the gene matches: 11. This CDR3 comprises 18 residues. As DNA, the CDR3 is TGTGCCAGCAGTTACTCCTATCGCCGGACTAGCGGTTACTACGAGCAGTACTTC. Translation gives CASSYSYRRTSGYYEQYF.

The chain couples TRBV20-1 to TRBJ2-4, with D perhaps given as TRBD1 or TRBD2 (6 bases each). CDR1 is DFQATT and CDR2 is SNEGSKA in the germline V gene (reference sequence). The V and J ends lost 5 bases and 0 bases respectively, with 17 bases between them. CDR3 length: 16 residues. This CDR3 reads CSAGGVGGPAKNIQYF. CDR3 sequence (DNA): TGCAGTGCTGGAGGGGTTGGGGGCCCAGCCAAAAACATTCAGTACTTC.

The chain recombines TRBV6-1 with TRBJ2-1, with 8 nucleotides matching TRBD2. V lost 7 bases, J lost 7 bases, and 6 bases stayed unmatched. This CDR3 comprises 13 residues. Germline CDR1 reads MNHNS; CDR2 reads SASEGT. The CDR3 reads CASTHPGGNEQFF. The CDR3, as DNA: TGTGCCAGCACCCACCCGGGAGGGAATGAGCAGTTCTTC.

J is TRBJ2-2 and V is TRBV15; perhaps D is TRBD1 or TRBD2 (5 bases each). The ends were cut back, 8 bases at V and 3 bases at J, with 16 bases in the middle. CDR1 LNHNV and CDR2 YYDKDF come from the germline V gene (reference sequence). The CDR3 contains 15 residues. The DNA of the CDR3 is TGTGCCACCTCAACAACGGGGCGAGACACCGGGGAGCTGTTTTTT. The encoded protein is CATSTTGRDTGELFF.

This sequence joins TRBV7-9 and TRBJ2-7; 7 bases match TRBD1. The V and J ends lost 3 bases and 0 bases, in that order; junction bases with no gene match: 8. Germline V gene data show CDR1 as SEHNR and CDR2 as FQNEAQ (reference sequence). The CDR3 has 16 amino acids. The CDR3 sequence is CASSLQQGISSYEQYF. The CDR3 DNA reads TGTGCCAGCAGCTTGCAACAGGGGATAAGCTCCTACGAGCAGTACTTC.

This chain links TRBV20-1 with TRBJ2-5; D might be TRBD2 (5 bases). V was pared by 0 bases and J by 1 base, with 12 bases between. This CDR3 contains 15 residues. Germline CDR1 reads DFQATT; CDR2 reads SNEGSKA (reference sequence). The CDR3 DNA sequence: TGCAGTGCTAGAGACAAACCGGGGAGCCAAGAGACCCAGTACTTC. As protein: CSARDKPGSQETQYF.

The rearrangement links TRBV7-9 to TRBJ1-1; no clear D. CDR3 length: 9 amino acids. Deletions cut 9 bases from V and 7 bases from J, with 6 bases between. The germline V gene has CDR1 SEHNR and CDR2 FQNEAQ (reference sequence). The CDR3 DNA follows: TGTGCCAGTACGAGTGAAGCTTTCTTT. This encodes CASTSEAFF.

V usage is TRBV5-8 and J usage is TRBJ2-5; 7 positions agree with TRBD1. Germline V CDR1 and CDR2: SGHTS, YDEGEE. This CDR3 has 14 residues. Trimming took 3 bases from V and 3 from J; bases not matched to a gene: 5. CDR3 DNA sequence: TGTGCCAGCAGCTACCGGGACAGAAAAGAGACCCAGTACTTC. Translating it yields CASSYRDRKETQYF.

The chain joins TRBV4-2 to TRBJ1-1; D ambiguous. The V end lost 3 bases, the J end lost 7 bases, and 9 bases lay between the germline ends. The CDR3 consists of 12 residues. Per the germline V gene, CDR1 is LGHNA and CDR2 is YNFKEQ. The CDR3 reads CASSHSRNEAFF. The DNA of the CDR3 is TGTGCCAGCAGCCACTCCCGCAATGAAGCTTTCTTT.

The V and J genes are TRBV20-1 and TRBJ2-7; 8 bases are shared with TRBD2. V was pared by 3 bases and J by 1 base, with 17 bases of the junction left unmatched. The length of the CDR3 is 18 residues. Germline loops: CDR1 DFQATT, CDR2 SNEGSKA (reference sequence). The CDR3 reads CSARGGGPAGAGSYEQYF. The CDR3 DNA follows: TGCAGTGCTAGGGGCGGGGGACCAGCGGGAGCCGGATCCTACGAGCAGTACTTC.

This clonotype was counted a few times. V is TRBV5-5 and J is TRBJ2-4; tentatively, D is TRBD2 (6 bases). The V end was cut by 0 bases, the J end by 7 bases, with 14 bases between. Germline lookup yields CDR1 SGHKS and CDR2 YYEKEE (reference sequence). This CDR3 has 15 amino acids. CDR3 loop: CASSLDASARNIQYF. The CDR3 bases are TGTGCCAGCAGCTTGGACGCTAGCGCTCGGAACATTCAGTACTTC.

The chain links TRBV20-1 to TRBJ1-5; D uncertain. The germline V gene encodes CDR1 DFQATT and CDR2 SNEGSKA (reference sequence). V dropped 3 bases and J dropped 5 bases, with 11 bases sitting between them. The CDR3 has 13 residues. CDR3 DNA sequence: TGCAGTGCTAGCCTGACGTCAGATCAGCCCCAGCATTTT. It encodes CSASLTSDQPQHF.

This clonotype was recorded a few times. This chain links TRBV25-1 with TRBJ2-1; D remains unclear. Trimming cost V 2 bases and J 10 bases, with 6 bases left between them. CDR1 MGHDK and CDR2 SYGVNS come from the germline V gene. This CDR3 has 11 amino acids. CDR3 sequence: CASSEKGEQFF. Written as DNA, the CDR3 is TGTGCCAGCAGTGAAAAGGGCGAGCAGTTCTTC.

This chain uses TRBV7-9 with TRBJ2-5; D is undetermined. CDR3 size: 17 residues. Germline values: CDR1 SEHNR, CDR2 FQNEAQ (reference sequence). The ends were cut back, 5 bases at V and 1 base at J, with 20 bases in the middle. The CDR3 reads CASSLNLIGLPQETQYF. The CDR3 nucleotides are TGTGCCAGCAGCCTTAATCTCATTGGATTGCCCCAAGAGACCCAGTACTTC.

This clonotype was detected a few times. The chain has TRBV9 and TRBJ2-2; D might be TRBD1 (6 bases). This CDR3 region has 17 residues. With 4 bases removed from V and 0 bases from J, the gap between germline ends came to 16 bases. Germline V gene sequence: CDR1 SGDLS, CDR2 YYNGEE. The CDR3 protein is CASSPQGPISNTGELFF. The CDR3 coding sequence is TGTGCCAGCAGCCCCCAGGGGCCGATATCGAACACCGGGGAGCTGTTTTTT. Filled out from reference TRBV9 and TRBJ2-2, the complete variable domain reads DSGVTQTPKHLITATGQRVTLRCSPRSGDLSVYWYQQSLDQGLQFLIQYYNGEERAKGNILERFSAQQFPDLHSELNLSSLELGDSALYFCASSPQGPISNTGELFFGEGSRLTVL.

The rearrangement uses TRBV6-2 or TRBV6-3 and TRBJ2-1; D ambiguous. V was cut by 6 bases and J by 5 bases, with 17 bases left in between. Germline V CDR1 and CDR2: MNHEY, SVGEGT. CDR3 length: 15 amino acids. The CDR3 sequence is CASSPRAPFHNEQFF. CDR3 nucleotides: TGTGCCAGCAGCCCTAGGGCCCCCTTCCACAATGAGCAGTTCTTC.

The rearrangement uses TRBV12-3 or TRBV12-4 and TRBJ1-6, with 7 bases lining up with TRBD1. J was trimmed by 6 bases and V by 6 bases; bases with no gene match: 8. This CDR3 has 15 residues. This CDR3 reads CASSPGQEANSPLHF. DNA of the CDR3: TGTGCCAGCAGCCCCGGACAGGAAGCTAATTCACCCCTCCACTTT.

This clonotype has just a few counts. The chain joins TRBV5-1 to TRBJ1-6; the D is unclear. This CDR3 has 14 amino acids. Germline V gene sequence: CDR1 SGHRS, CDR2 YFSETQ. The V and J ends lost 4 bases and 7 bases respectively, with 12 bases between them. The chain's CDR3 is CASSIGDANSPLHF. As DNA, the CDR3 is TGCGCCAGCAGCATAGGAGACGCGAATTCACCCCTCCACTTT.

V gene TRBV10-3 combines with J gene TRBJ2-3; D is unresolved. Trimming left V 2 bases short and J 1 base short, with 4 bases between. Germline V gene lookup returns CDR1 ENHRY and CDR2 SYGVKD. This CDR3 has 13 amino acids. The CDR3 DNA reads TGTGCCATCAGTGAGGGGGGCACAGATACGCAGTATTTT. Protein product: CAISEGGTDTQYF.

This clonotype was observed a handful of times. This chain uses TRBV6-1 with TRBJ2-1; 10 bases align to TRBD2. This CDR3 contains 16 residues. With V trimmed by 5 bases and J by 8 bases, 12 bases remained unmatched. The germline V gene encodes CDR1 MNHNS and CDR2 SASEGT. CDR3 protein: CASSRDGAGGRYEQFF. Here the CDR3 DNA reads TGTGCCAGCAGTCGGGACGGAGCGGGAGGGCGGTATGAGCAGTTCTTC.

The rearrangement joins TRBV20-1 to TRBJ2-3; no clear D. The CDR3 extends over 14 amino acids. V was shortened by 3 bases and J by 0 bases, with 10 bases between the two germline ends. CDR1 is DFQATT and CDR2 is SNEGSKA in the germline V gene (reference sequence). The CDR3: CSARKVASTDTQYF. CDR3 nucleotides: TGCAGTGCTAGGAAGGTTGCGAGCACAGATACGCAGTATTTT.

The CDR3 loop is CASSLRGRGNTEAFF. The DNA for the CDR3 is TGTGCCAGCAGCTTAAGGGGGCGGGGGAACACTGAAGCTTTCTTT. This rearrangement joins TRBV7-9 to TRBJ1-1; 7 positions agree with TRBD1. The V gene end was trimmed by 2 bases and the J gene end by 1 base; junction bases not matched to a gene: 4. The germline V gene has CDR1 SEHNR and CDR2 FQNEAQ (reference sequence). The CDR3 length is 15 residues. The full variable domain, its missing parts supplied by reference TRBV7-9 and TRBJ1-1, is DTGVSQNPRHKITKRGQNVTFRCDPISEHNRLYWYRQTLGQGPEFLTYFQNEAQLEKSRLLSDRFSAERPKGSFSTLEIQRTEQGDSAMYLCASSLRGRGNTEAFFGQGTRLTVV.

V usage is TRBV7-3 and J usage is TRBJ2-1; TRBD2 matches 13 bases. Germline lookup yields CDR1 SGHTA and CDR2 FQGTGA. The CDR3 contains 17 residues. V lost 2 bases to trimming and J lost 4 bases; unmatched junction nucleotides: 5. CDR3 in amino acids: CASSLGTSGTLYNEQFF. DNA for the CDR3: TGTGCCAGCAGCTTAGGGACTAGCGGGACCCTTTACAATGAGCAGTTCTTC. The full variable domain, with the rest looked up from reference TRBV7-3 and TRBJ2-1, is GAGVSQTPSNKVTEKGKYVELRCDPISGHTALYWYRQSLGQGPEFLIYFQGTGAADDSGLPNDRFFAVRPEGSVSTLKIQRTERGDSAVYLCASSLGTSGTLYNEQFFGPGTRLTVL.

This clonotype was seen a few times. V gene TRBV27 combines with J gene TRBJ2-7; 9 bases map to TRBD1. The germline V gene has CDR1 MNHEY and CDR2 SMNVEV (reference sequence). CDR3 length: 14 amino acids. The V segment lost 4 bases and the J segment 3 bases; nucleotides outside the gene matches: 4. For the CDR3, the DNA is TGTGCCAGCAGTTCGGGACAGGGAAACTACGAGCAGTACTTC. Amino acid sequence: CASSSGQGNYEQYF.

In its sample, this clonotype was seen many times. The CDR3: CSARLVGAGQETQYF. CDR3 DNA: TGCAGTGCTAGACTCGTGGGGGCCGGCCAAGAGACCCAGTACTTC. The chain joins TRBV20-1 to TRBJ2-5; maybe TRBD1 (6 bases). Germline CDR1 and CDR2: DFQATT and SNEGSKA (reference sequence). The CDR3 is 15 amino acids. Trimming pared 2 bases from V and 1 base from J, leaving 14 bases between.

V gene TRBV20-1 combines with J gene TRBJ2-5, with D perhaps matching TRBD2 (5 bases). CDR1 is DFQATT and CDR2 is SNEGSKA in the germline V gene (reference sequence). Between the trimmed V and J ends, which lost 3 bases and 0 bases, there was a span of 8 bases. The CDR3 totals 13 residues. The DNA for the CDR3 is TGCAGTGCTAGCGGGCGGGACCAAGAGACCCAGTACTTC. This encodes CSASGRDQETQYF.

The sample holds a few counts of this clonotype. CDR3: CASSHGDSSYNEQFF. CDR3 in DNA: TGTGCCAGCAGCCACGGGGATAGCTCCTACAATGAGCAGTTCTTC. J is TRBJ2-1 and V is TRBV4-2; D perhaps matches TRBD2 (5 bases). Trimming took 3 bases from V and 0 from J, leaving 9 bases between them. Germline V CDR1 and CDR2: LGHNA, YNFKEQ. The CDR3 contains 15 residues.

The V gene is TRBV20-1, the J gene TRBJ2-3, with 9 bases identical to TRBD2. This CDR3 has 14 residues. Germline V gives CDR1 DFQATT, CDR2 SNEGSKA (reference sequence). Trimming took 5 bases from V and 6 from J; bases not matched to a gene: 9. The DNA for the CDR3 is TGCAGTGCTTGGACTAGCGACGGTTCGGATACGCAGTATTTT. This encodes CSAWTSDGSDTQYF.

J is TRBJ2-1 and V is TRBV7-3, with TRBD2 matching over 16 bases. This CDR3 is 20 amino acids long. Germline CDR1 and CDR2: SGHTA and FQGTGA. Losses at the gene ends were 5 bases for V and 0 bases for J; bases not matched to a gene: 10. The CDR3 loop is CASSPRGGLAGGSSYNEQFF. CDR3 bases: TGTGCCAGCAGCCCCCGCGGGGGACTAGCGGGGGGGAGCTCCTACAATGAGCAGTTCTTC.